The 22 T cell receptor beta chains in this list originate from one sample, sequenced in a study of identical twins. TCRdb re-called the 5' RACE reads with MiXCR, one entry per CDR3 protein. The sample records around 280,000 distinct CDR3 sequences, more than 6.5% being singletons. This sample also belongs to another study, concerning yellow fever vaccine responses in identical twins.

The sequenced material came from memory (CD45RO+) T cells sorted from blood. Receptors originate from a woman aged 18-29 years in good health.

This clonotype occurred a few times. The gene calls are TRBV10-3 and TRBJ2-5; D tentatively reads TRBD1 or TRBD2 (5 bases each). With 8 bases removed from V and 5 bases from J, the gap between germline ends came to 9 bases. CDR1 ENHRY and CDR2 SYGVKD come from the germline V gene. This CDR3 comprises 11 residues. As DNA, the CDR3 is TGTGCCATCGCCGAGGGGGAGACCCAGTACTTC. Its protein product is CAIAEGETQYF.

This clonotype was counted between two and nine times. This chain joins TRBV20-1 and TRBJ2-5; a possible D gene is TRBD1 (7 bases). The germline CDR1 and CDR2 sequences are DFQATT and SNEGSKA (reference sequence). The CDR3 totals 15 residues. Deletions cut 1 base from V and 5 bases from J, with 17 bases between. The CDR3 coding sequence is TGCAGTGCTAGAGGCGGGACAGACCCTCGGGAGACCCAGTACTTC. Its protein product is CSARGGTDPRETQYF.

There are a few counts of this clonotype. The V call is TRBV20-1, the J call TRBJ2-3, with D possibly matching TRBD2 (6 bases). This CDR3 spans 20 amino acids. V was clipped by 0 bases and J by 6 bases, with 31 bases between them. Germline V CDR1 and CDR2: DFQATT, SNEGSKA (reference sequence). CDR3: CSARDFGALGARGTSDTQYF. CDR3 DNA: TGCAGTGCTAGAGATTTTGGGGCTCTAGGAGCGCGGGGCACTTCCGATACGCAGTATTTT.

This clonotype has ten or more counts. The chain recombines TRBV7-6 with TRBJ2-5, with TRBD2 matching over 12 bases. Losses at the gene ends were 6 bases for V and 5 bases for J; bases not matched to a gene: 7. The germline gives CDR1 SGHVS, CDR2 FNYEAQ. The CDR3 loop spans 15 amino acids. CDR3 coding DNA: TGTGCCAGCAGTCAACTAACTAGCGGGAGGGAGACCCAGTACTTC. This codes for CASSQLTSGRETQYF.

The chain couples TRBV7-8 to TRBJ1-5, with a possible D match to TRBD1 (5 bases). Trimming took off 1 base at V and 0 bases at J, with 13 bases between the two ends. Germline V CDR1 and CDR2: SGHVS, FQNEAQ. The CDR3 runs 17 residues. Here the CDR3 reads CASSLDSGVYSNQPQHF. CDR3 bases: TGTGCCAGCAGCTTAGATTCGGGGGTATATAGCAATCAGCCCCAGCATTTT.

This clonotype was detected a few times. The chain joins TRBV6-2 or TRBV6-3 to TRBJ2-1; D gene ambiguous. V lost 6 bases to trimming and J lost 1 base, with 19 bases between them. The CDR3 totals 17 residues. Looked up from germline, CDR1 is MNHEY and CDR2 is SVGEGT. The CDR3 loop reads CASSQVWTPESYNEQFF. The CDR3 bases are TGTGCCAGCAGCCAAGTTTGGACCCCTGAGTCCTACAATGAGCAGTTCTTC.

Many counts were recorded for this clonotype. The rearrangement uses TRBV7-9 and TRBJ1-2, with D hard to call. Germline loops: CDR1 SEHNR, CDR2 FQNEAQ (reference sequence). The CDR3 totals 14 residues. V was shortened by 5 bases and J by 6 bases, with 16 bases between the two germline ends. The CDR3 protein is CASSLSQAGDGYTF. The CDR3, as DNA: TGTGCCAGCAGCCTCTCGCAGGCGGGCGATGGCTACACCTTC.

The chain is built from TRBV20-1 and TRBJ2-7; no definite D call. CDR1 is DFQATT and CDR2 is SNEGSKA in the germline V gene (reference sequence). CDR3 length: 14 residues. V dropped 1 base and J dropped 2 bases, with 12 bases sitting between them. In DNA, the CDR3 is TGCAGTGCTAGAGTCCCTAGGGCTCCCTACGAGCAGTACTTC. Translating it yields CSARVPRAPYEQYF.

The chain combines TRBV25-1 with TRBJ2-7; 8 nucleotides agree with TRBD1. The CDR3 loop spans 16 amino acids. Germline assignment: CDR1 MGHDK and CDR2 SYGVNS. Unmatched junction bases numbered 9, after V lost 5 bases and J lost 0 bases. CDR3 loop: CASSSLDRDNSYEQYF. The CDR3 bases are TGTGCCAGCAGTTCCCTGGACAGGGATAACTCCTACGAGCAGTACTTC.

There are many counts of this clonotype. The genes are TRBV28 and TRBJ2-3, with D possibly matching TRBD1 (5 bases). In germline, CDR1 is MDHEN, CDR2 SYDVKM. The CDR3 covers 15 residues. V gave up 5 bases and J gave up 3 bases, with 15 bases separating them. The CDR3 region has the DNA TGTGCCAGCAGTGGATCTGGGGCTTCGACAGATACGCAGTATTTT. This encodes CASSGSGASTDTQYF.

This clonotype was seen a handful of times. V gene TRBV7-2 combines with J gene TRBJ1-3; D is uncertain. The CDR3 has 14 amino acids. In germline, CDR1 is SGHTA, CDR2 FQGNSA. The ends were cut back, 8 bases at V and 4 bases at J, with 15 bases in the middle. CDR3 loop: CASLPSGSGNTIYF. CDR3 in DNA: TGTGCCAGCCTCCCGTCCGGCTCGGGAAACACCATATATTTT.

This clonotype came up a few times. The CDR3, as DNA: TGCAGTGCCCAGCCCCTGAGGGCGGGTTACAGCTCCTACGAGCAGTACTTC. This gives the protein CSAQPLRAGYSSYEQYF. V gene TRBV20-1 combines with J gene TRBJ2-7, with D perhaps matching TRBD2 (5 bases). The CDR3 is made up of 17 amino acids. Trimming cost V 6 bases and J 0 bases, with 24 bases left between them. CDR1 is DFQATT, CDR2 SNEGSKA, per germline (reference sequence).

This clonotype has only a few counts. The J gene is TRBJ1-3, the V gene TRBV15; 8 bases match TRBD1. With 0 bases clipped from V and 2 bases from J, the junction kept 9 bases outside the gene matches. The CDR3 contains 18 residues. CDR1 and CDR2 from the germline V gene are LNHNV and YYDKDF (reference sequence). The CDR3 is CATSRDLGTGWAGNTIYF. In nucleotides, the CDR3 is TGTGCCACCAGCAGAGATCTTGGGACAGGTTGGGCTGGAAACACCATATATTTT.

This clonotype turned up a few times. V gene TRBV11-3 combines with J gene TRBJ2-7, with 8 bases that match TRBD2. V shed 1 base and J 5 bases; nucleotides not matched to a gene: 4. In germline, CDR1 is SGHNT, CDR2 YENEEA. This CDR3 has 14 amino acids. The CDR3 DNA reads as TGTGCCAGCAGCTTAGCGGGAGGGTTCCACGAGCAGTACTTC. This encodes CASSLAGGFHEQYF.

The genes are TRBV7-6 and TRBJ1-1; D is uncertain. Trimming shortened V by 6 bases and J by 11 bases, and 19 bases separated the two germline ends. CDR1 is SGHVS, CDR2 FNYEAQ, per germline. The CDR3 totals 13 residues. The CDR3 sequence: CASSDIATQGAFF. Here the CDR3 DNA reads TGTGCCAGCAGTGACATAGCGACTCAAGGGGCTTTCTTT.

Ten or more counts support this clonotype. The chain is built from TRBV5-1 and TRBJ1-1; D perhaps matches TRBD1 (5 bases). CDR3 length: 15 residues. Germline V lookup: CDR1 SGHRS, CDR2 YFSETQ. Trimming stripped 0 bases from V and 2 bases from J, with 11 bases between. The DNA of the CDR3 is TGCGCCAGCAGCTTGGGGGGGGGTGGAAACACTGAAGCTTTCTTT. Translation gives CASSLGGGGNTEAFF.

This clonotype was detected ten times or more. This chain links TRBV7-9 with TRBJ1-1; possibly TRBD1 for D (6 bases). With 2 bases removed from V and 11 bases from J, the gap between germline ends came to 18 bases. Germline CDR1 and CDR2: SEHNR and FQNEAQ (reference sequence). The CDR3 loop spans 14 amino acids. The CDR3 here is CASSLYPGQPLAFF. The CDR3 nucleotides are TGTGCCAGCAGCTTATATCCGGGACAACCATTGGCTTTCTTT. Full variable domain (missing parts from reference TRBV7-9 and TRBJ1-1): DTGVSQNPRHKITKRGQNVTFRCDPISEHNRLYWYRQTLGQGPEFLTYFQNEAQLEKSRLLSDRFSAERPKGSFSTLEIQRTEQGDSAMYLCASSLYPGQPLAFFGQGTRLTVV.

This clonotype was detected many times. CDR3 in DNA: TGCAGCGTTGAAATCCCTACAAAGGGTACCGCGCAGTATTTT. Protein sequence: CSVEIPTKGTAQYF. This chain connects TRBV29-1 to TRBJ2-3, with unresolved D. Germline V gene data show CDR1 as SQVTM and CDR2 as ANQGSEA. Trimming left V 2 bases short and J 10 bases short, with 19 bases between. There are 14 residues in the CDR3.

This clonotype was detected ten times or more. The J gene is TRBJ2-2, the V gene TRBV20-1; no firm D call. Deletions cut 0 bases from V and 0 bases from J, with 2 bases between. The CDR3 has 13 residues. The germline V gene encodes CDR1 DFQATT and CDR2 SNEGSKA (reference sequence). Written as DNA, the CDR3 is TGCAGTGCTAGAGATACGAACACCGGGGAGCTGTTTTTT. It codes for CSARDTNTGELFF.

This clonotype was found a few times. The chain is built from TRBV10-1 and TRBJ2-1; D perhaps matches TRBD1 (5 bases). Germline V gene lookup returns CDR1 WNHNN and CDR2 SYGVQD (reference sequence). Trimming shortened V by 4 bases and J by 8 bases, and 15 bases separated the two germline ends. This CDR3 spans 14 amino acids. The CDR3 loop is CASSVRGRAHEQFF. The CDR3 bases are TGCGCCAGCAGTGTTAGGGGTCGTGCCCATGAGCAGTTCTTC.

This clonotype was counted at least ten times. The rearrangement joins TRBV28 to TRBJ2-5, with TRBD2 identical over 11 bases. V gave up 5 bases and J gave up 9 bases; unmatched junction bases: 11. Per the germline V gene, CDR1 is MDHEN and CDR2 is SYDVKM. The CDR3 contains 15 residues. The CDR3: CASSATSGTNLPQYF. For the CDR3, the DNA is TGTGCCAGCAGTGCGACTAGCGGGACCAACCTCCCCCAGTACTTC.

This clonotype has ten or more counts. The chain recombines TRBV7-6 with TRBJ1-1; perhaps TRBD1 as D (5 bases). V dropped 4 bases and J dropped 2 bases, with 14 bases sitting between them. The CDR3 extends over 15 amino acids. The germline V gene has CDR1 SGHVS and CDR2 FNYEAQ. The CDR3 spells CASSSRTGENTEAFF. Here the CDR3 DNA reads TGTGCCAGCAGCTCACGGACGGGGGAAAACACTGAAGCTTTCTTT. Filled out from reference TRBV7-6 and TRBJ1-1, the complete variable domain reads GAGVSQSPRYKVTKRGQDVALRCDPISGHVSLYWYRQALGQGPEFLTYFNYEAQQDKSGLPNDRFSAERPEGSISTLTIQRTEQRDSAMYRCASSSRTGENTEAFFGQGTRLTVV.